The 2 T cell receptor beta chains below were found in one sample sequenced in a study of OX40 agonist ivuxolimab in advanced cancers. The data were produced by immunoSEQ multiplex PCR, yet TCRdb's version contains in-frame clones alone and is incomplete. The sample has roughly 40,000 clones; 82% are singletons. The sequences come from CD4+ or CD8+ T cells sorted from blood, collected in a trial of the OX40 agonist ivuxolimab. The receptors come from an adult with an advanced solid tumor such as melanoma, head and neck, liver or kidney cancer.

This clone was seen a handful of times. The chain has TRBV6-1 and TRBJ2-7, with D possibly matching TRBD1 (5 bases). V lost 8 bases and J lost 7, with 18 bases in between. Germline values: CDR1 MNHNS, CDR2 SASEGT. The CDR3 covers 13 residues. The CDR3 nucleotides are TGTGCCAGCGGTGCGAACAGGAGACGGGAGCAGTACTTC. This gives the protein CASGANRRREQYF.

V is TRBV7-3 and J is TRBJ1-1; D is undetermined. This CDR3 contains 13 residues. The germline CDR1 and CDR2 sequences are SGHTA and FQGTGA. Trimming took off 5 bases at V and 0 bases at J, with 7 bases between the two ends. The CDR3 spells CASSRDLNTEAFF. The CDR3, as DNA: TGTGCCAGCAGCCGCGACTTGAACACTGAAGCTTTCTTT.